This TCR beta chain was sequenced during a study of OX40 agonist ivuxolimab in advanced cancers. Study-level information: Partial responses, seen in three patients, involved one hepatocellular carcinoma and two cutaneous melanomas.

Study-wide findings and caveats: Average numbers of expanded clones were greater in CD8+ T cells than in CD4+.

Clones were read by immunoSEQ multiplex PCR, and TCRdb kept only the in-frame ones, dropping some. This sample has some 44,000 clones, with more than 75% found just once. The CDR3 has 17 residues. The germline CDR1 and CDR2 sequences are LGHNA and YNFKEQ. With V trimmed by 5 bases and J by 1 base, 14 bases remained unmatched. A remark on this clone: Its antigen is still unknown.

J is TRBJ2-7 and V is TRBV4-2; TRBD2 agrees at 7 bases. The sample here was CD4+ or CD8+ T cells sorted from blood, taken in a trial of the OX40 agonist ivuxolimab. The TCR comes from an adult with an advanced solid tumor such as melanoma, head and neck, liver or kidney cancer. CDR3 protein: CASSISQWREPSYEQYF. As DNA, the CDR3 is TGTGCCAGCAGCATTAGCCAGTGGCGGGAGCCATCCTACGAGCAGTACTTC.